The rows below give T cell receptor beta chains drawn from one sample of a study of early T cells in non-severe SARS-CoV-2 infection. TCRdb reprocessed the 5' RACE reads via MiXCR and lists one record per CDR3 protein. The sample comprises tens of thousands of distinct CDR3 sequences, about 9.4% of which are singletons, and just under 6% rests with the top ten. Sequences were obtained from whole blood. All receptors come from an adult who was a healthcare worker with PCR-confirmed SARS-CoV-2 infection or an uninfected control (not recorded which). Each CDR3 is given with its conserved first and last residue.

j_call v_call cdr3_aa
TRBJ1-2 TRBV7-8 CASSLAGIDYGYTF
TRBJ2-7 TRBV30 CAWSRQIYEQYF
TRBJ2-2 TRBV5-1 CASSLAPGTERTGELFF
TRBJ2-1 TRBV29-1 CSVGPSSYNEQFF
TRBJ2-4 TRBV5-6 CASSVGPTGNWDIQYF
TRBJ2-2 TRBV29-1 CSVSKPPGTGSNTGELFF
TRBJ2-2 TRBV19 CASSTTAGTGELFF
TRBJ2-6 TRBV7-3 CASSPGTTGANVLTF
TRBJ1-1 TRBV28 CASIQGKTEAFF
TRBJ2-1 TRBV11-2 CASSLVRLFNEQFF
TRBJ2-7 TRBV7-2 CASSSQGFSSEQYF
TRBJ2-3 TRBV5-4 CASSWETSGARDTQYF
TRBJ2-7 TRBV6-6 CASRPGQGYEQYF
TRBJ2-5 TRBV11-2 CASSLYTGGGAQYF
TRBJ1-2 TRBV6-5 CASSYSQASLYGYTF
TRBJ2-3 TRBV20-1 CSATEGYTDTQYF
TRBJ1-1 TRBV10-3 CAISESLGTEAFF
TRBJ1-4 TRBV15 CATSSAGQGDYEKLFF
TRBJ2-7 TRBV27 CASSDIFTTSTEQYF
TRBJ2-4 TRBV20-1 CSARDDRVEDIQYF
TRBJ1-6 TRBV9 CASSFGSSYNSPLHF
TRBJ2-3 TRBV2 CASSDAKRTLTDTQYF
TRBJ2-2 TRBV7-3 CASRRNELTGELFF
TRBJ2-3 TRBV11-3 CASSSGNTQYF
TRBJ1-2 TRBV2 CASSGQGADYGYTF
TRBJ2-5 TRBV6-5 CASTQGLAGGGAQYF
TRBJ2-2 TRBV5-1 CASSLIAGGTGELFF
TRBJ2-1 TRBV30 CASLPGLAVRGGSYNEQFF
TRBJ1-6 TRBV27 CASSGDQINSPLHF
TRBJ1-2 TRBV12-3/TRBV12-4 CASSFNGETYTF
TRBJ2-1 TRBV20-1 CSASGTSGDSYNEQFF
TRBJ2-7 TRBV6-2/TRBV6-3 CASSYSGSYEQYF
TRBJ2-7 TRBV29-1 CSAGSTDEQYF
TRBJ2-1 TRBV5-8 CASSPTGKGYNEQFF
TRBJ2-1 TRBV5-1 CASSPGTSDEQFF
TRBJ2-1 TRBV11-2 CASSLVQRNEQFF
TRBJ1-5 TRBV28 CASSFVFDRASNQPQHF
TRBJ2-1 TRBV29-1 CSVGGADHNEQFF
TRBJ1-5 TRBV27 CASSQTTDHNQPQHF
TRBJ2-3 TRBV7-7 CASSRDSTDTQYF
TRBJ1-1 TRBV7-9 CASSLGDRHTEAFF
TRBJ1-5 TRBV6-1 CASSEAGSSNNQPQHF
TRBJ2-7 TRBV6-5 CASSKWTGGRYEQYF
TRBJ2-3 TRBV24-1 CATSGASGVKDTQYF
TRBJ1-1 TRBV7-9 CASSSRDSTMNTEAFF
TRBJ1-4 TRBV6-1 CASSSGLSTTNEKLFF
TRBJ2-3 TRBV5-1 CASSRLAGSTDTQYF
TRBJ1-6 TRBV5-1 CASSMENNSPLHF
TRBJ2-4 TRBV3-1 CASSHGGGQSIQYF
TRBJ1-5 TRBV6-2/TRBV6-3 CASSPGGGSSYHDQPQHF
TRBJ2-3 TRBV6-6 CAIKDSGASTDTQYF
TRBJ1-2 TRBV12-3/TRBV12-4 CASSPSYRVWGYTF
TRBJ2-1 TRBV30 CAWMSGRAGEQFF
TRBJ2-1 TRBV7-9 CASSPLSPSYNEQFF
TRBJ2-7 TRBV6-6 CASSPLVLGTDDEQYF